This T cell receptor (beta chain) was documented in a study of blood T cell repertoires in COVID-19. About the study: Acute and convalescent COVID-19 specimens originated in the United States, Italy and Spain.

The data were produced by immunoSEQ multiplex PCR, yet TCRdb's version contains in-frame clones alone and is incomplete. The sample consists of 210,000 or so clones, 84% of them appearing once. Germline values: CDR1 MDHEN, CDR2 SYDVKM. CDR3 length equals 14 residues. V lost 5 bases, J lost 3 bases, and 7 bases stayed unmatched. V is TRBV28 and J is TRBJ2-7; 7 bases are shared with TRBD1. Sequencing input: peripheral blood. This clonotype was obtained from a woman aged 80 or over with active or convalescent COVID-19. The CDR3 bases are TGTGCCAGCAGTGCGCCGGGACAGAGCTACGAGCAGTACTTC. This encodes CASSAPGQSYEQYF.